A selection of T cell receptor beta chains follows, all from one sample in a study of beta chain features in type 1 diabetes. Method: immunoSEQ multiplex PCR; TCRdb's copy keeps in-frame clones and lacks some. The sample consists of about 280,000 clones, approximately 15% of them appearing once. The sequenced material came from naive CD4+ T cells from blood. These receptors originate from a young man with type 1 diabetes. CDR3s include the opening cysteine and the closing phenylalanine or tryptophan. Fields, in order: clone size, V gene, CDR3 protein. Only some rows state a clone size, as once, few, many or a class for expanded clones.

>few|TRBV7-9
CASSFTGSSETQYF
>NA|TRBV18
CASSPGSLRLDYGYTF
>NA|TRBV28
CASSLRGEQYF
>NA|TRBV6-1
CASSRTGNYGYTF
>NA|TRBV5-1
CASRHRPDTGELFF
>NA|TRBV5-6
CASSNRVVRETQYF
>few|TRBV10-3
CAISPSSPYEQYF
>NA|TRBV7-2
CASFSRLAGGISTDTQYF
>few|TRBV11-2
CASSGVGGETQYF
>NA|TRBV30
CAWSVARGLVYGYTF
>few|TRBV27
CASSSLRQNQPQHF
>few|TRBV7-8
CASSDWTGYQETQYF
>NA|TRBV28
CASNNGGKLGQPQHF
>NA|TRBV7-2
CASSLGLAGNNEQFF
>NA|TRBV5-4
CASSPSSGQGKNIQYF
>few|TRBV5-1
CASSLRQGPYEQYF
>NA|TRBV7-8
CASSLLLAGRNEQFF
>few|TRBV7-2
CASSYTSGVLADTQYF
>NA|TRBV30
CAWKAVGTDTQYF
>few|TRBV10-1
CASSESLSGPQETQYF
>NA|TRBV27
CATREGRGSAFSPLHF
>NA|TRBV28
CASSLTGYQETQYF
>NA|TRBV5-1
CASSQQGARSYEQYF
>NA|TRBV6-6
CASSYRGTNTEAFF
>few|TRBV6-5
CASSSRDRGLNEQFF
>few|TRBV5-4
CASSLARQTYEQYF
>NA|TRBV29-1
CSVASTSGRSETQYF
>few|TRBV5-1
CASSERSEKLFF
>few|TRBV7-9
CASSSQGAIGELFF
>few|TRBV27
CASSLYGTSGNTQYF
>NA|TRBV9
CASSVSSGRNQETQYF